Shown below are 18 T cell receptor beta chains from a single sample sequenced in a study of CD8+ T cells in alopecia areata. It was cDNA, reverse transcribed from extracted RNA, that served as the sequencing template. The assay was immunoSEQ multiplex PCR, and TCRdb's table has in-frame clones only and misses some. The data show about 220,000 clones, about 50% seen once. Sample treatment: oral pan-JAK inhibitor, 5-10 mg twice daily. The sample consisted of CD4+ T cells sorted from blood, taken at week 4, from a patient treated with tofacitinib. The receptors were gathered from a human donor with alopecia areata.

The V and J genes are TRBV18 and TRBJ2-7; 8 bases are shared with TRBD2. Trimming cost V 1 base and J 5 bases; bases outside gene matches: 7. CDR1 and CDR2 from the germline V gene are KGHSH and LQKENI. This CDR3 region has 15 residues. CDR3 coding DNA: TGTGCCAGCTCACCACTGACCGGGAGGGACCACGAGCAGTACTTC. It yields the protein CASSPLTGRDHEQYF.

This clone was seen a handful of times. This chain uses TRBV29-1 with TRBJ1-5, with unresolved D. V was trimmed by 4 bases and J by 2 bases, leaving 15 bases between them. Germline V lookup: CDR1 SQVTM, CDR2 ANQGSEA. This CDR3 has 15 residues. The CDR3 sequence: CSVGKEMIRNQPQHF. The CDR3 nucleotides are TGCAGCGTTGGGAAAGAGATGATTCGCAATCAGCCCCAGCATTTT. Full variable domain (outside the CDR3, taken from reference TRBV29-1 and TRBJ1-5): SAVISQKPSRDICQRGTSLTIQCQVDSQVTMMFWYRQQPGQSLTLIATANQGSEATYESGFVIDKFPISRPNLTFSTLTVSNMSPEDSSIYLCSVGKEMIRNQPQHFGDGTRLSIL.

A few counts support this clone. This rearrangement joins TRBV29-1 to TRBJ1-1; weak D call: TRBD1 (5 bases). This CDR3 spans 14 amino acids. Trimming left V 1 base short and J 2 bases short, with 11 bases between. The germline gives CDR1 SQVTM, CDR2 ANQGSEA. The CDR3 nucleotides read TGCAGCGTTGAAGTTGGACACTCCAACACTGAAGCTTTCTTT. Amino acids: CSVEVGHSNTEAFF.

The genes are TRBV27 and TRBJ1-2; 7 positions agree with TRBD1. Germline assignment: CDR1 MNHEY and CDR2 SMNVEV (reference sequence). This CDR3 contains 13 residues. The J segment lost 8 bases and the V segment lost 6 bases, leaving 9 bases of the junction unmatched. CDR3 in DNA: TGTGCCAGCAGAACCGGGACAGTGGGCGGCTACACCTTC. This translates into CASRTGTVGGYTF.

The CDR3 here is CSVEMDPNYGYTF. The CDR3 coding sequence is TGCAGCGTTGAAATGGATCCTAACTATGGCTACACCTTC. The chain joins TRBV29-1 to TRBJ1-2, with no clear D. The germline V and J ends were trimmed by 2 bases and 0 bases, with 7 bases remaining between them. Per the germline V gene, CDR1 is SQVTM and CDR2 is ANQGSEA. The CDR3 length is 13 residues.

The table lists this clone with a few counts. The V and J genes are TRBV11-2 and TRBJ2-5, with D possibly TRBD2 on 5 matching bases. V was pared by 6 bases and J by 5 bases, with 7 bases between. Germline values: CDR1 SGHAT, CDR2 FQNNGV. This CDR3 spans 11 amino acids. CDR3 protein: CASRGSETQYF. The CDR3 bases are TGTGCCAGCAGGGGGAGTGAGACCCAGTACTTC.

This chain uses TRBV5-6 with TRBJ2-7; weak D call: TRBD1 (6 bases). This CDR3 is 13 amino acids long. Germline CDR1 SGHDT, CDR2 YYEEEE. Trimming stripped 7 bases from V and 3 bases from J, with 14 bases between. For the CDR3, the DNA is TGTGCCAGCTTATTGGGGGCAGACTACGAGCAGTACTTC. Translation: CASLLGADYEQYF.

CDR3 sequence (DNA): TGCAGCGTTGGAGGGACCTATGGCTACACCTTC. This sequence encodes CSVGGTYGYTF. The chain couples TRBV29-1 to TRBJ1-2, with D tentatively TRBD1 (5 bases). This CDR3 has 11 residues. Germline loops: CDR1 SQVTM, CDR2 ANQGSEA. Trimming cost V 4 bases and J 4 bases, with 7 bases left between them.

Worth noting for this clone: Within the sample, other DNA sequences also encode this same CDR3. V and J are TRBV29-1 and TRBJ2-5; 7 nucleotides match TRBD1. CDR3 length equals 11 residues. CDR1 and CDR2 (germline): SQVTM, ANQGSEA. After removal of 6 bases from V and 2 bases from J, the junction contained 0 bases not matched to a gene. The CDR3 DNA follows: TGCAGCGTGGGACAGCAAGAGACCCAGTACTTC. The encoded protein is CSVGQQETQYF.

This clone was observed a few times. The chain combines TRBV2 with TRBJ2-3, with 11 bases lining up with TRBD2. CDR1 and CDR2 from the germline V gene are SNHLY and FYNNEI. The CDR3 length is 15 residues. The V gene end was trimmed by 6 bases and the J gene end by 2 bases; junction bases not matched to a gene: 4. The CDR3 spells CASSLLAGVTDTQYF. CDR3 sequence (DNA): TGTGCCAGCAGCCTACTAGCGGGGGTCACAGATACGCAGTATTTT. The whole variable domain, remainder taken from reference TRBV2 and TRBJ2-3, is EPEVTQTPSHQVTQMGQEVILRCVPISNHLYFYWYRQILGQKVEFLVSFYNNEISEKSEIFDDQFSVERPDGSNFTLKIRSTKLEDSAMYFCASSLLAGVTDTQYFGPGTRLTVL.

The chain uses TRBV30 and TRBJ1-6, with D perhaps TRBD1 (6 bases). V was cut by 5 bases and J by 10 bases, with 18 bases left in between. The germline V gene has CDR1 GTSNPN and CDR2 SVGIG (reference sequence). CDR3 length: 14 residues. The CDR3 sequence: CAWVPGTPNSPLHF. DNA of the CDR3: TGTGCCTGGGTACCCGGGACACCCAACTCACCCCTCCACTTT. Looking up the rest from reference TRBV30 and TRBJ1-6 gives the full variable domain: SQTIHQWPATLVQPVGSPLSLECTVEGTSNPNLYWYRQAAGRGLQLLFYSVGIGQISSEVPQNLSASRPQDRQFILSSKKLLLSDSGFYLCAWVPGTPNSPLHFGNGTRLTVT.

V usage is TRBV2 and J usage is TRBJ1-4; TRBD1 matches at 11 bases. The V gene end was trimmed by 6 bases and the J gene end by 6 bases; junction bases not matched to a gene: 6. The CDR3 loop spans 15 amino acids. Germline CDR1 is SNHLY and CDR2 is FYNNEI. The CDR3 loop reads CASRFPGQGDEKLFF. DNA for the CDR3: TGTGCCAGCAGGTTTCCGGGACAGGGGGATGAAAAACTGTTTTTT. The full variable domain, with the rest looked up from reference TRBV2 and TRBJ1-4, is EPEVTQTPSHQVTQMGQEVILRCVPISNHLYFYWYRQILGQKVEFLVSFYNNEISEKSEIFDDQFSVERPDGSNFTLKIRSTKLEDSAMYFCASRFPGQGDEKLFFGSGTQLSVL.

The table lists this clone with a few counts. Other DNA sequences within the sample encode an identical CDR3. This chain connects TRBV5-1 to TRBJ1-6, with a possible D match to TRBD1 (6 bases). V was clipped by 0 bases and J by 5 bases, with 6 bases between them. Germline lookup yields CDR1 SGHRS and CDR2 YFSETQ. The CDR3 is 14 residues long. CDR3 residues: CASSLGQDNSPLHF. Here the CDR3 DNA reads TGCGCCAGCAGCTTGGGACAGGATAATTCACCCCTCCACTTT.

The chain links TRBV6-6 to TRBJ1-3; unclear D gene. The CDR3 is 11 amino acids. Germline V CDR1 and CDR2: MNHNY, SVGAGI (reference sequence). Trimming removed 5 bases at V and 7 bases at J, with 6 bases between. DNA for the CDR3: TGTGCCAGCAGTCTCGGGAACACCATATATTTT. This gives the protein CASSLGNTIYF.

The genes are TRBV29-1 and TRBJ1-2; D is unresolved. Germline CDR1 is SQVTM and CDR2 is ANQGSEA. This CDR3 has 11 amino acids. Trimming stripped 1 base from V and 8 bases from J, with 8 bases between. DNA for the CDR3: TGCAGCGTTGAAGGACCTTGGGGCTACACCTTC. It translates to CSVEGPWGYTF.

This chain links TRBV29-1 with TRBJ1-1, with TRBD1 matching 7 bases. Germline-derived CDR1 and CDR2 are SQVTM and ANQGSEA. The CDR3 loop spans 12 amino acids. The V and J ends lost 6 bases and 10 bases, in that order; junction bases with no gene match: 11. The CDR3 DNA sequence: TGCAGCGTATATACCGGGACAGTCGGAGCTTTCTTT. Amino acid sequence: CSVYTGTVGAFF.

V is TRBV29-1 and J is TRBJ1-4; 9 bases align to TRBD1. The junction had 9 bases not matched to a gene; V was cut back by 7 bases and J by 0 bases. Germline assignment: CDR1 SQVTM and CDR2 ANQGSEA. This CDR3 is built from 16 residues. CDR3 DNA sequence: TGCAGCGCAACCGGGACAGGGCCAACAACTAATGAAAAACTGTTTTTT. Protein product: CSATGTGPTTNEKLFF.

V and J are TRBV29-1 and TRBJ1-1; D is unresolved. V gave up 3 bases and J gave up 0 bases, with 11 bases separating them. Germline values: CDR1 SQVTM, CDR2 ANQGSEA. This CDR3 is 14 amino acids long. CDR3: CSVDVGKMNTEAFF. CDR3 nucleotide sequence: TGCAGCGTTGACGTCGGGAAGATGAACACTGAAGCTTTCTTT.